This T cell receptor (beta chain) is from a study of beta chain features in type 1 diabetes. Whole-study results and caveats: For Type 1 diabetes patients, all four CD4+ subsets carried TCRB CDR3s that were moderately but significantly shorter. Patients and controls would share equally any PCR tilt toward shorter templates. The influence of HLA type on TCRB rearrangement stayed undetermined.

The authors reverse transcribed all of the isolated RNA, so sequencing captured expressed TCRB transcripts. Clones were sequenced by immunoSEQ multiplex PCR, and TCRdb holds only the in-frame ones, with some missing. The repertoire holds 200,000 to 250,000 clones, roughly 13% seen once, with about 0.02% in the top ten. A few counts support this clone. Its antigen remains unknown. CDR1 is SQVTM, CDR2 ANQGSEA, per germline. V gave up 3 bases and J gave up 2 bases, with 12 bases separating them. CDR3 length equals 14 residues. This chain connects TRBV29-1 to TRBJ2-3; TRBD1 is a possible D gene (6 bases). This receptor was obtained from a man in his thirties or forties with type 1 diabetes. Sequencing input: naive CD4+ T cells from blood. The CDR3 region has the DNA TGCAGCGTTGATGAAGGGGGAAACACAGATACGCAGTATTTT. Amino acid sequence: CSVDEGGNTDTQYF.